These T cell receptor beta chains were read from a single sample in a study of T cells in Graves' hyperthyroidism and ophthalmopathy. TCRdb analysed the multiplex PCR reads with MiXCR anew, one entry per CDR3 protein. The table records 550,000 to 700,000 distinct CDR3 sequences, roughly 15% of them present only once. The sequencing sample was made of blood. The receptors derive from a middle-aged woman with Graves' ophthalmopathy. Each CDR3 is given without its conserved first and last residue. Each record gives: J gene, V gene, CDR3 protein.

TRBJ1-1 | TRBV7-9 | ASSPRQERDGEAF
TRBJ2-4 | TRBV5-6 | ASTNGGGLAKNIQY
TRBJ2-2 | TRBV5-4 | ASSPRGLQNTGELF
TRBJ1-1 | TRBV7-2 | ASSRQGINTEAF
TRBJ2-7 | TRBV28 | ASSLQLAGGPGY
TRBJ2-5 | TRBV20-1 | SARGAGQAGETQY
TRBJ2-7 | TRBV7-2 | ASSLAVGLAGRYEQY
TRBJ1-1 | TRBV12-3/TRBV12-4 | ASSPGLLWEAF
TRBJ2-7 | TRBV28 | ASSSDQTYEQY
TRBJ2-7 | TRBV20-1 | SASKWDSSYEQY
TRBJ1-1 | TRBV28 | ASSPIRAEAF
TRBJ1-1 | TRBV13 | ASSLGAAGAMNTEAF
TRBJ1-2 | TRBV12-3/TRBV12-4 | ASSLARTSLYGYT
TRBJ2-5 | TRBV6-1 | ASSDPGTPIETQY
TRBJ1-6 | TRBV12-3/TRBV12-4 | ASSFEIGSGSPLH
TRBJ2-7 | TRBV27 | ASGRQGVSYEQY
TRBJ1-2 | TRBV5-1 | ASTRDRQGNGYT
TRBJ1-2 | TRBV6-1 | ASRSDGDGGYT
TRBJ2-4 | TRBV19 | ASSTGVMNIQY
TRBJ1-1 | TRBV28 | ASSLGGATSTEAF
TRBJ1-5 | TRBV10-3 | ASRQDGQPQH
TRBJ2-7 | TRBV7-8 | ASSLGGWRVETPGEQY
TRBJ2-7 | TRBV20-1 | SATTAQGAFYEQY
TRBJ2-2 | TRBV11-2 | ASSLFGSTANTGELF
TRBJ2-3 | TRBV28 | ASSVGESTSTDTQY
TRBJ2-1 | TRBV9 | ASSVGDSGNEQF
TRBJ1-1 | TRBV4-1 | ASSQESYVPNTEAF
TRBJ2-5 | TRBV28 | ASSPTSGTQETQY
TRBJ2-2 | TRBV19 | ASRTGSANTGELF
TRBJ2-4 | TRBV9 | ASSALPQEGLAKNIQY